This TCR beta chain was captured by sequencing in a study of cytotoxic CD8 clonotypes in ibrutinib-treated CLL. Depth targeted 1 in 200,000 to 1 in 1 million T cells, averaging 10x coverage per clonotype. Assay: immunoSEQ multiplex PCR; the TCRdb copy retains only in-frame clones and omits some. The table lists around 140,000 clones, roughly 77% of them singletons. The germline V gene has CDR1 KGHSH and CDR2 LQKENI. The CDR3 runs 13 residues. The V gene lost 5 bases and the J gene lost 2 bases, with 8 bases spanning the gap. The input for sequencing was PBMCs, taken after 12 months of ibrutinib treatment. The TCR was taken from a human donor with chronic lymphocytic leukemia. This rearrangement joins TRBV18 to TRBJ2-3; a possible D gene is TRBD1 (5 bases). The CDR3 reads CASSSGFTDTQYF. The CDR3 DNA follows: TGTGCCAGCTCATCAGGGTTCACAGATACGCAGTATTTT.